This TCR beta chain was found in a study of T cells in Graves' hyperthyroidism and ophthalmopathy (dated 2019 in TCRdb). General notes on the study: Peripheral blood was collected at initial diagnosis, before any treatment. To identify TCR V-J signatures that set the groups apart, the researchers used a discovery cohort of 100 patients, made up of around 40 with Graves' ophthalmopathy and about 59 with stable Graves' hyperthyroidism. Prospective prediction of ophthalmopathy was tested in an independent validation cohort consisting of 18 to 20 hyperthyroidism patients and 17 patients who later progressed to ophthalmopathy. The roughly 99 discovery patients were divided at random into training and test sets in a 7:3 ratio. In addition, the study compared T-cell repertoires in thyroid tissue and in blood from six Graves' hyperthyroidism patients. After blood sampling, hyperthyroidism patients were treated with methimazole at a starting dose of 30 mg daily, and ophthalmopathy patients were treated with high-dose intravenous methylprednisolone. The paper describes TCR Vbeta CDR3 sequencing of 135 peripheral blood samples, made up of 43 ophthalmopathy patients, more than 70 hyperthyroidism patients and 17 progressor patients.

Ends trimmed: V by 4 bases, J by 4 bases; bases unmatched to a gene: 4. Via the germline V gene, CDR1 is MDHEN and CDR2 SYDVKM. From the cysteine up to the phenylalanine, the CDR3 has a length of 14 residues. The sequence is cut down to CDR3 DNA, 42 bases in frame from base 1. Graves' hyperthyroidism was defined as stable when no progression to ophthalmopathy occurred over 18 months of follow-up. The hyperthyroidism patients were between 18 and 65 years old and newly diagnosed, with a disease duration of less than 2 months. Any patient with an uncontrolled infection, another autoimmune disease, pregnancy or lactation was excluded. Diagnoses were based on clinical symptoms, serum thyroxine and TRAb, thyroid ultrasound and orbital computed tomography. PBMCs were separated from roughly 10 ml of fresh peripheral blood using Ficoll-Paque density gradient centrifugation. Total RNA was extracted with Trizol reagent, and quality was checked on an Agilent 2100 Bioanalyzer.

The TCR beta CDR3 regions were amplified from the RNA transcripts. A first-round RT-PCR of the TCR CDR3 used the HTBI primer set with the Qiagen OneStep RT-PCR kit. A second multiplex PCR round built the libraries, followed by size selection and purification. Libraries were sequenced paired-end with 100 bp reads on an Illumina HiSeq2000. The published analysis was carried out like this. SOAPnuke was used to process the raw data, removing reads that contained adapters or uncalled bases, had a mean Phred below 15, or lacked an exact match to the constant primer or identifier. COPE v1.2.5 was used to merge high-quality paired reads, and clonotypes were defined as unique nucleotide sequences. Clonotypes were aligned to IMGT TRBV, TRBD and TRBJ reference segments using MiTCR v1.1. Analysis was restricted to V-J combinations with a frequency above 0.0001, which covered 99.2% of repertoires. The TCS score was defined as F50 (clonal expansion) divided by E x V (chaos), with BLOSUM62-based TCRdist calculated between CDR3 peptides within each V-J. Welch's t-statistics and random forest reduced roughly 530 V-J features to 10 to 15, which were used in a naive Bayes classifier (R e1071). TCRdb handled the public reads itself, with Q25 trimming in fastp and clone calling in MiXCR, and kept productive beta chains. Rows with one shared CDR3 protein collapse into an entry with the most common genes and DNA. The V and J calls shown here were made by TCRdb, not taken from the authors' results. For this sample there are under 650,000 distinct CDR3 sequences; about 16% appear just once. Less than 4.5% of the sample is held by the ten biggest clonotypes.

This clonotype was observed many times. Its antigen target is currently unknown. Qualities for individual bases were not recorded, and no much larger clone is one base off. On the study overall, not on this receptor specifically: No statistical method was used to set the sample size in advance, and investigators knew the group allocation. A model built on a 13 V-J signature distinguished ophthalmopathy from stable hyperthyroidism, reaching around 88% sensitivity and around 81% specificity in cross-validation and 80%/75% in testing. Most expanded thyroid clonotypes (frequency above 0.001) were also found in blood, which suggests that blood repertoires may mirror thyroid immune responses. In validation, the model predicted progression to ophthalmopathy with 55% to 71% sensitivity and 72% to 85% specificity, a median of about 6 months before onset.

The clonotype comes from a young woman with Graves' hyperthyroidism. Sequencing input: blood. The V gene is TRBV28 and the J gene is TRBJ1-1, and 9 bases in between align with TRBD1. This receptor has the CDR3 CASSSPGQGTEAFF. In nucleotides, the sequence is TGTGCCAGCAGTTCTCCGGGACAGGGCACTGAAGCTTTCTTT.